The 2 T cell receptor beta chains in this list originate from one sample, sequenced in a study of T cells in localized non-small cell lung cancer. The table came from immunoSEQ multiplex PCR; TCRdb's copy has only in-frame clones and leaves some out. The sample has 26,000 or so clones; around 85% are singletons. The sequencing used peripheral blood, collected before any cancer treatment. All receptors come from a female donor older than 55 with stage II squamous cell lung carcinoma.

V and J are TRBV4-1 and TRBJ2-1; TRBD2 agrees at 8 bases. After removal of 0 bases from V and 6 bases from J, the junction contained 4 bases not matched to a gene. The CDR3 extends over 15 amino acids. The germline CDR1 and CDR2 sequences are MGHRA and YSYEKL. Here the CDR3 reads CASSQEGTRGNEQFF. In DNA, the CDR3 is TGCGCCAGCAGCCAAGAAGGGACTAGAGGCAATGAGCAGTTCTTC.

The V gene is TRBV2, the J gene TRBJ2-7; D gene ambiguous. Germline loops: CDR1 SNHLY, CDR2 FYNNEI. The V end lost 3 bases, the J end lost 2 bases, and 8 bases lay between the germline ends. The CDR3 is 13 residues long. The CDR3 here is CASSDHPAYEQYF. CDR3 bases: TGTGCCAGCAGTGACCATCCAGCCTACGAGCAGTACTTC.